These 28 T cell receptor beta chains originate from one sample sequenced in a study of response to subunit inactivated influenza vaccine. TCRdb recomputed calls from the RT-PCR reads with MiXCR, one row per CDR3 protein. Among about 480,000 distinct CDR3 sequences listed, over 25% were seen once. The sequenced sample was CD4+ T cells sorted from PBMCs, obtained roughly 5 days after vaccination. Receptor source: a man over 45 who received an inactivated influenza vaccine.

This clonotype was found a few times. The chain recombines TRBV29-1 with TRBJ2-5, with D perhaps being TRBD1 or TRBD2 (5 bases each). The CDR3 has 16 amino acids. Trimming took 0 bases from V and 2 from J, leaving 16 bases between them. Germline CDR1 reads SQVTM; CDR2 reads ANQGSEA. The CDR3 bases are TGCAGCGTTGAAGACCGCTTCGGGGCGGCTCAAGAGACCCAGTACTTC. Amino acid sequence: CSVEDRFGAAQETQYF.

The chain links TRBV7-8 to TRBJ2-5; no definite D call. Trimming shortened V by 1 base and J by 5 bases, and 11 bases separated the two germline ends. The CDR3 length is 14 residues. CDR1 is SGHVS and CDR2 is FQNEAQ in the germline V gene. The CDR3 nucleotides read TGTGCCAGCAGCTTAGTTCAGTTTATGGAGACCCAGTACTTC. Translating gives CASSLVQFMETQYF.

The V call is TRBV5-1, the J call TRBJ2-2, with a tentative D call TRBD2 (5 bases). CDR3 size: 16 residues. Germline V CDR1 and CDR2: SGHRS, YFSETQ. The germline V and J ends were trimmed by 0 bases and 2 bases, with 11 bases remaining between them. The CDR3 reads CASSLDRLANTGELFF. The DNA for the CDR3 is TGCGCCAGCAGCTTGGATCGGCTAGCTAACACCGGGGAGCTGTTTTTT.

This clonotype was seen only a few times. The J gene is TRBJ2-1, the V gene TRBV5-1; D perhaps matches TRBD1 (7 bases). V was clipped by 2 bases and J by 2 bases, with 11 bases between them. This CDR3 is built from 15 residues. In germline, CDR1 is SGHRS, CDR2 YFSETQ. CDR3 DNA: TGCGCCAGCAGCTTCAGGGGGGCGACCTACAATGAGCAGTTCTTC. Its protein product is CASSFRGATYNEQFF. Using reference TRBV5-1 and TRBJ2-1 for the parts outside the CDR3, the full variable domain is KAGVTQTPRYLIKTRGQQVTLSCSPISGHRSVSWYQQTPGQGLQFLFEYFSETQRNKGNFPGRFSGRQFSNSRSEMNVSTLELGDSALYLCASSFRGATYNEQFFGPGTRLTVL.

This rearrangement joins TRBV7-3 to TRBJ2-1; 7 nucleotides align to TRBD2. In germline, CDR1 is SGHTA, CDR2 FQGTGA. The CDR3 extends over 13 amino acids. The trim removed 5 bases at V and 14 bases at J, leaving 12 bases unmatched. The CDR3 here is CASSPGSGDLKFF. In DNA, the CDR3 is TGTGCCAGCAGCCCGGGCAGCGGGGATCTTAAGTTCTTC.

The chain links TRBV11-1 to TRBJ2-3; D is unresolved. The CDR3 totals 13 residues. Germline values: CDR1 SGHAT, CDR2 FQDESV (reference sequence). V lost 5 bases and J lost 3, with 9 bases in between. The CDR3: CASSVEVTDTQYF. CDR3 DNA sequence: TGTGCCAGCAGCGTAGAGGTTACAGATACGCAGTATTTT.

The rearrangement joins TRBV10-3 to TRBJ2-7; D is perhaps TRBD2 (6 bases). Trimming stripped 2 bases from V and 0 bases from J, with 17 bases between. Germline CDR1 and CDR2: ENHRY and SYGVKD. CDR3 length equals 17 residues. The CDR3 sequence: CAISEPKLAPSSYEQYF. The DNA for the CDR3 is TGTGCCATCAGTGAGCCAAAACTAGCACCGAGCTCCTACGAGCAGTACTTC.

This sequence joins TRBV6-6 and TRBJ1-1, with 11 positions matching TRBD1. The V gene end was trimmed by 7 bases and the J gene end by 12 bases; junction bases not matched to a gene: 4. The CDR3 totals 11 residues. Germline-derived CDR1 and CDR2 are MNHNY and SVGAGI (reference sequence). CDR3: CASKGQGEPFF. CDR3 in DNA: TGTGCCAGCAAGGGACAGGGGGAGCCTTTCTTT.

This clonotype was seen a few times. This chain joins TRBV5-1 and TRBJ2-1; no firm D call. Per the germline V gene, CDR1 is SGHRS and CDR2 is YFSETQ. The CDR3 covers 12 residues. Trimming took 5 bases from V and 8 from J, leaving 11 bases between them. CDR3 coding DNA: TGCGCCAGCAGAAACATAGGCGATGAGCAGTTCTTC. Encoded protein: CASRNIGDEQFF.

This rearrangement joins TRBV10-3 to TRBJ1-1, with D perhaps matching TRBD1 (5 bases). CDR1 is ENHRY and CDR2 is SYGVKD in the germline V gene. Trimming took off 6 bases at V and 8 bases at J, with 16 bases between the two ends. The CDR3 consists of 13 residues. CDR3 DNA sequence: TGTGCCATCAGGCCCGGGACGGACCCCGAAGCTTTCTTT. This codes for CAIRPGTDPEAFF.

This clonotype has more than one count but fewer than ten. The chain carries TRBV6-1 and TRBJ2-2; perhaps TRBD2 as D (6 bases). Germline V gene sequence: CDR1 MNHNS, CDR2 SASEGT. The CDR3 contains 15 residues. V was cut by 4 bases and J by 4 bases, with 13 bases left in between. The CDR3 loop reads CASSAGLLLTGELFF. The CDR3 DNA reads as TGTGCCAGCAGTGCGGGACTTCTTCTCACCGGGGAGCTGTTTTTT.

The chain recombines TRBV7-6 with TRBJ2-2; D perhaps matches TRBD2 (7 bases). Trimming removed 5 bases from V and 5 bases from J, with 18 bases in between. The CDR3 spans 16 residues. Per the germline V gene, CDR1 is SGHVS and CDR2 is FNYEAQ. As DNA, the CDR3 is TGTGCCAGCAGCCGCGGGGGAACAGGGTTAACCGGGGAGCTGTTTTTT. This gives the protein CASSRGGTGLTGELFF.

The V gene is TRBV7-2, the J gene TRBJ2-2; a weak D match, TRBD2 (6 bases). The CDR3 extends over 16 amino acids. V lost 5 bases and J 4 bases, leaving 17 bases between the germline ends. Germline V gene sequence: CDR1 SGHTA, CDR2 FQGNSA. DNA for the CDR3: TGTGCCAGCAGCGCCAGTTGGGGGGTCGGCACCGGGGAGCTGTTTTTT. This gives the protein CASSASWGVGTGELFF.

This rearrangement joins TRBV15 to TRBJ1-1, with D perhaps TRBD1 (6 bases). V was trimmed by 6 bases and J by 10 bases, leaving 27 bases between them. Germline CDR1 and CDR2: LNHNV and YYDKDF (reference sequence). This CDR3 spans 16 amino acids. This CDR3 is CATRNRRDTFSPGAFF. In DNA form, the CDR3 reads TGTGCCACCAGAAACCGACGGGACACGTTTTCCCCGGGAGCTTTCTTT.

J is TRBJ2-1 and V is TRBV20-1; D perhaps matches TRBD2 (5 bases). The CDR3 loop spans 14 amino acids. Between the trimmed V and J ends, which lost 4 bases and 0 bases, there was a span of 10 bases. CDR1 DFQATT and CDR2 SNEGSKA come from the germline V gene (reference sequence). The CDR3 DNA sequence: TGCAGTGCTACTCGGGGAAGCTCCTACAATGAGCAGTTCTTC. Translation: CSATRGSSYNEQFF.

This clonotype was seen just once. The germline gene is not matched at one end of the junction; a read error may be the cause. The chain recombines TRBV18 with TRBJ2-3; tentatively, D is TRBD2 (6 bases). The CDR3 has 14 residues. The V gene's germline CDR1 is KGHSH and CDR2 LQKENI. The DNA for the CDR3 is TGTGCCAGCTCACCCCGGAGGGGCACAGATACGGAGTATTTT. As protein: CASSPRRGTDTEYF.

The chain joins TRBV12-2 to TRBJ2-1; no check of the table's D call, TRBD2, against the DNA was made. TRBV12-2 is shown as a pseudogene. The CDR3 length is 18 residues. CDR3 sequence reads: CASRPTSPQHLSYNEQFF. CDR3 in DNA: TGTGCAAGTCGCCCCACGAGCCCTCAACATCTCTCCTACAATGAGCAGTTCTTC.

Worth noting for this clonotype: Given a much more abundant clone one base away, this may be a read error. The chain employs TRBV7-2 and TRBJ2-5; the D is unclear. V was pared by 6 bases and J by 4 bases, with 6 bases between. The CDR3 is 11 amino acids. Germline V CDR1 and CDR2: SGHTA, FQGNSA. The CDR3 here is CASRVGETQYF. The CDR3 DNA reads as TGTGCCAGCAGGGTGGGAGAGACCCAGTACTTC.

This sequence joins TRBV5-1 and TRBJ1-1; unclear D gene. The V gene's germline CDR1 is SGHRS and CDR2 YFSETQ. CDR3 length equals 15 residues. The V and J ends lost 4 bases and 0 bases respectively, with 13 bases between them. The CDR3 DNA reads as TGCGCCAGCAGCCCCGGACGGTCAATGAACACTGAAGCTTTCTTT. Translating gives CASSPGRSMNTEAFF.

Only a few counts were recorded for this clonotype. The genes are TRBV11-1 and TRBJ2-7; the match to TRBD2 covers 7 bases. J was trimmed by 3 bases and V by 1 base; bases with no gene match: 6. CDR3 size: 15 residues. Germline assignment: CDR1 SGHAT and CDR2 FQDESV (reference sequence). The CDR3 is CASSLGRGSIYEQYF. CDR3 nucleotide sequence: TGTGCCAGCAGCTTAGGACGCGGGAGTATCTACGAGCAGTACTTC. The full variable domain, in which reference TRBV11-1 and TRBJ2-7 provide the parts outside the CDR3, is EAEVAQSPRYKITEKSQAVAFWCDPISGHATLYWYRQILGQGPELLVQFQDESVVDDSQLPKDRFSAERLKGVDSTLKIQPAELGDSAMYLCASSLGRGSIYEQYFGPGTRLTVT.

The V and J genes are TRBV7-9 and TRBJ1-2, with no clear D. The CDR3 has 14 amino acids. Looked up from germline, CDR1 is SEHNR and CDR2 is FQNEAQ (reference sequence). V gave up 5 bases and J gave up 4 bases, with 14 bases separating them. The CDR3 DNA reads TGTGCCAGCAGCCCAAGGACCGACTCCTATGGCTACACCTTC. This translates into CASSPRTDSYGYTF.

The chain is built from TRBV12-3 or TRBV12-4 and TRBJ2-5; TRBD1 matches at 11 bases. With 6 bases clipped from V and 4 bases from J, the junction kept 13 bases outside the gene matches. The CDR3 covers 17 residues. The CDR3 region has the DNA TGTGCCAGCAGCCGACGAACCATGGGACAGGGGGGAGAGACCCAGTACTTC. This gives the protein CASSRRTMGQGGETQYF.

This sequence joins TRBV20-1 and TRBJ1-5; D is undetermined. This CDR3 is 12 amino acids long. Trimming took 5 bases from V and 7 from J, leaving 12 bases between them. Germline V CDR1 and CDR2: DFQATT, SNEGSKA (reference sequence). The CDR3 sequence is CSAGRVGQPQHF. CDR3 DNA: TGCAGTGCTGGCAGAGTAGGACAGCCCCAGCATTTT.

V and J are TRBV18 and TRBJ2-6; D unresolved. The CDR3 covers 13 residues. CDR1 and CDR2 from the germline V gene are KGHSH and LQKENI. The V gene lost 3 bases and the J gene lost 4 bases, with 4 bases spanning the gap. The CDR3 protein is CASSPQGANVLTF. Written as DNA, the CDR3 is TGTGCCAGCTCACCTCAGGGGGCCAACGTCCTGACTTTC.

This chain links TRBV3-1 with TRBJ2-7; tentative D call: TRBD1 (6 bases). The CDR3 contains 14 residues. Germline V gives CDR1 LGHDT, CDR2 YNNKEL (reference sequence). Trimming took 3 bases from V and 2 from J, leaving 11 bases between them. This chain's CDR3 is CASSHRGNAYEQYF. The DNA for the CDR3 is TGTGCCAGCAGCCACAGGGGAAATGCCTACGAGCAGTACTTC.

This clonotype came up many times. The chain has TRBV5-1 and TRBJ1-6; possible D gene TRBD1, 6 bases. CDR1 is SGHRS and CDR2 is YFSETQ in the germline V gene. Trimming left V 4 bases short and J 7 bases short, with 12 bases between. The CDR3 has 14 residues. The CDR3 here is CASSTDSNNSPLHF. The DNA for the CDR3 is TGCGCCAGCAGCACGGACAGCAACAATTCACCCCTCCACTTT.

This chain links TRBV2 with TRBJ1-2; possible D gene TRBD1, 5 bases. The CDR3 loop spans 12 amino acids. Trimming cost V 8 bases and J 3 bases, with 10 bases left between them. CDR1 and CDR2 from the germline V gene are SNHLY and FYNNEI. This CDR3 reads CASPGTDYGYTF. In DNA, the CDR3 is TGTGCCAGCCCCGGGACGGACTATGGCTACACCTTC. Supplemented by reference TRBV2 and TRBJ1-2, the full variable domain reads EPEVTQTPSHQVTQMGQEVILRCVPISNHLYFYWYRQILGQKVEFLVSFYNNEISEKSEIFDDQFSVERPDGSNFTLKIRSTKLEDSAMYFCASPGTDYGYTFGSGTRLTVV.

The V and J genes are TRBV5-1 and TRBJ2-1; D not resolved. CDR1 and CDR2 (germline): SGHRS, YFSETQ. The CDR3 consists of 11 residues. The V gene lost 5 bases and the J gene lost 10 bases, with 10 bases spanning the gap. As DNA, the CDR3 is TGCGCCAGCAGGCTCTATGGCGAGCAGTTCTTC. The encoded protein is CASRLYGEQFF.